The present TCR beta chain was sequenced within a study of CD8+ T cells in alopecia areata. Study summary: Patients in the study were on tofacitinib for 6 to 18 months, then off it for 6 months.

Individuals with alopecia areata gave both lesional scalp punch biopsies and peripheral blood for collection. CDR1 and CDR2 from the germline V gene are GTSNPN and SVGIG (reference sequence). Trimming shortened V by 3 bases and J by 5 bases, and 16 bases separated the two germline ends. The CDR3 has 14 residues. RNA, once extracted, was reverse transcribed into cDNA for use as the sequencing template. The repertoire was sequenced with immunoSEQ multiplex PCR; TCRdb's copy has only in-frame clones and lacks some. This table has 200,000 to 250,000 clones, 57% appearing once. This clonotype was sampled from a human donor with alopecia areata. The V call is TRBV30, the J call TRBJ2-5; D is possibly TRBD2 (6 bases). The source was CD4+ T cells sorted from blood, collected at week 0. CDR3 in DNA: TGTGCCTGGAGCCCCCTTCGCGGGATCGAGACCCAGTACTTC. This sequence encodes CAWSPLRGIETQYF.